The TCR beta chain described here comes from a study of blood T cell repertoires in COVID-19. V was cut by 3 bases and J by 6 bases, with 12 bases left in between. This CDR3 spans 14 amino acids. CDR1 is SGDLS, CDR2 YYNGEE, per germline. Assay: immunoSEQ multiplex PCR; the TCRdb copy retains only in-frame clones and omits some. In the table there are a few hundred thousand clones, roughly 84% of which are singletons. This clonotype originated in a man aged 40-55 years with acute or convalescent COVID-19. V and J are TRBV9 and TRBJ1-4; D unresolved. Sequencing was done on a sample of peripheral blood. The CDR3, as DNA: TGTGCCAGCAGCGCCCCGGGAAGATATGAAAAACTGTTTTTT. Translated, it gives CASSAPGRYEKLFF.